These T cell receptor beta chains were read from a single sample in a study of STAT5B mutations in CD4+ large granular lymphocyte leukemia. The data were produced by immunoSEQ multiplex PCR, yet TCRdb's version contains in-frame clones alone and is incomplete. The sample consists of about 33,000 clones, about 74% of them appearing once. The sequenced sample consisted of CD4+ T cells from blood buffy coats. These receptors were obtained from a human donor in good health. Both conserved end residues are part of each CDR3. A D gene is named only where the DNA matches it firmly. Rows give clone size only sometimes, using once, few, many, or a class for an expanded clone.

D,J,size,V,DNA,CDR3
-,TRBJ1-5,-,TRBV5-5,TGTGCCAGCAGCTTGGAGAGAGTCAATCAGCCCCAGCATTTT,CASSLERVNQPQHF
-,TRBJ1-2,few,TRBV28,TGTGCCAGCAGTCCCGCCCATCGGGGGTCTTCGTGGGGCTATGGCTACACCTTC,CASSPAHRGSSWGYGYTF
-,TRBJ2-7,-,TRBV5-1,TGCGCCAGCAGCCTAAGACCTCGCTCCAGCTACGAGCAGTACTTC,CASSLRPRSSYEQYF
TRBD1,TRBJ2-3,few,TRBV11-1,TGTGCCAGCAGCTATGGGACAGCTTCGGATACGCAGTATTTT,CASSYGTASDTQYF
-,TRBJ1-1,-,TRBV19,TGTGCCAGCCACCGGGGACTCCAGAACACTGAAGCTTTCTTT,CASHRGLQNTEAFF
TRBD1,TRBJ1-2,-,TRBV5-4,TGTGCCAGCAGCTTGCCAGGGGGGAACTATGGCTACACCTTC,CASSLPGGNYGYTF
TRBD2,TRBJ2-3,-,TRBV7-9,TGTGCCAGCAGCCTAGCGGGAGACACAGATACGCAGTATTTT,CASSLAGDTDTQYF
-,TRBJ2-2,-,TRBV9,TGTGCCAGCAGCCCTCGGGGTAACACCGGGGAGCTGTTTTTT,CASSPRGNTGELFF
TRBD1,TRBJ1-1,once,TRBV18,TGTGCCAGCTCAGGGACAGGGGGCACTGAAGCTTTCTTT,CASSGTGGTEAFF
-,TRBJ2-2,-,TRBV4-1,TGCGCCAGCAGCCTAGTCTACACCGGGGAGCTGTTTTTT,CASSLVYTGELFF
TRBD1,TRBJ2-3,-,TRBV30,TGTGCCGGGGACAGGGGCCTAACAGATACGCAGTATTTT,CAGDRGLTDTQYF
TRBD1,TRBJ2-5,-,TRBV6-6,TGTGCCAGCAGTTGGACAGGGGGCGCGTCGGAGACCCAGTACTTC,CASSWTGGASETQYF
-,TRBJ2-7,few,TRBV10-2,TGCGCCAGCATGGGGGGGGCGCGTTACGAGCAGTACTTC,CASMGGARYEQYF
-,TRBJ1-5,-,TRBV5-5,TGTGCCAGCAGCTTGACAGGGAACCAGCCCCAGCATTTT,CASSLTGNQPQHF
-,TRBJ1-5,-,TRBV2,TGTGCCAGCAGTGAAGGTAGTGGGCGGGGTCAGCCCCAGCATTTT,CASSEGSGRGQPQHF
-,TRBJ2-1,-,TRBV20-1,TGCAGTGCTCGAGACCGGGATGAGCAGTTCTTC,CSARDRDEQFF
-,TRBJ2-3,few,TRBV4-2,TGTGCCAGCAGCCAAGATGACTCGACCACAGATACGCAGTATTTT,CASSQDDSTTDTQYF
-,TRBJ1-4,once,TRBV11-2,TGTGCCAGCAAAATAGTCGGTGGGGAAAAACTGTTTTTT,CASKIVGGEKLFF
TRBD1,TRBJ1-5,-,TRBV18,TGTGCCAGCTCACACTCGGACAGGGATCAGCCCCAGCATTTT,CASSHSDRDQPQHF
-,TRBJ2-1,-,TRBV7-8,TGTGCCAGCAGCTTTTGGGGGGATGAGCAGTTCTTC,CASSFWGDEQFF
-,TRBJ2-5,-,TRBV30,TGTGCCTTCTCATACGGTACCCAAGAGACCCAGTACTTC,CAFSYGTQETQYF
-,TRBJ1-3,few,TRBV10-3,TGTGCCATCAGTGACTCGGGCCCAGGACAGCTCTCTGGAAACACCATATATTTT,CAISDSGPGQLSGNTIYF
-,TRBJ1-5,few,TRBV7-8,TGTGCCAGCAGCTTAGTAAGGGGGGGAAAAAAGCCCCAGCATTTT,CASSLVRGGKKPQHF
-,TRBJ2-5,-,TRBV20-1,TGCAGTGCCCTCTACCAAGAGACCCAGTACTTC,CSALYQETQYF
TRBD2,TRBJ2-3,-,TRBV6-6,TGTGCCAGCAGTTACTCCGGGACTATCGCAGATACGCAGTATTTT,CASSYSGTIADTQYF
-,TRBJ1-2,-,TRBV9,TGTGCCAGCAGCCCTTGGGACCTGGCTTCCTATGGCTACACCTTC,CASSPWDLASYGYTF
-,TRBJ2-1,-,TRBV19,TGTGCCAGTAGTATAGCCAGGGGAGGCCCCAGTGAGCAGTTCTTC,CASSIARGGPSEQFF
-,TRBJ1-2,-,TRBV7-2,TGTGCCAGCAGCCAACAAACAGGGCTCTCGGGCTATGGCTACACCTTC,CASSQQTGLSGYGYTF
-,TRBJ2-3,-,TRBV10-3,TGTGCCATTTCCCCTTCCATCGACACAGATAGCACAGATACGCAGTATTTT,CAISPSIDTDSTDTQYF
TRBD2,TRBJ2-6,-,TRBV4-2,TGTGCCAGCAGCCTCGGGGGGGCCCTTCGTGGGGCCAACGTCCTGACTTTC,CASSLGGALRGANVLTF
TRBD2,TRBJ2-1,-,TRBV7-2,TGTGCCAGCAGCTTAGACTGGACTAGCGGGAGCGGTGAGCAGTTCTTC,CASSLDWTSGSGEQFF
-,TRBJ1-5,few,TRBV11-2,TGTGCCAGCAGCTTAGATGGGGATAGCAATCAGCCCCAGCATTTT,CASSLDGDSNQPQHF
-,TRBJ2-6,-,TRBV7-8,TGTGCCAGCAGCCCGGGGTTGGGGGCTGGTGGGGCCAACGTCCTGACTTTC,CASSPGLGAGGANVLTF
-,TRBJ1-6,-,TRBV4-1,TGCGCCAGCAGCCAAGCAGGGGCCGCGGATAGGGTCCACTTT,CASSQAGAADRVHF
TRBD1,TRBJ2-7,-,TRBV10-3,TGTGCCATCAGTGAGATAGCGGGGGACAGGGGGTACGAGCAGTACTTC,CAISEIAGDRGYEQYF
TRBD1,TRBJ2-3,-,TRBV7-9,TGTGCCAGCAGCCTCCGGACAGGGCGGGGCACAGATACGCAGTATTTT,CASSLRTGRGTDTQYF
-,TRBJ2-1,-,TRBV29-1,TGCAGCGTTGAATATAGGGGTGCCTACAATGAGCAGTTCTTC,CSVEYRGAYNEQFF
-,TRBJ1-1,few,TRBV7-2,TGTGCCAGCAGCGCTGACAGTAACACTGAAGCTTTCTTT,CASSADSNTEAFF
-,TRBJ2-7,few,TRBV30,TGTGCCTGGAGTTCCAGGGTAGTCCGCGAGCAGTACTTC,CAWSSRVVREQYF
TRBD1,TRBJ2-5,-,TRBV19,TGTGCCAGTAGTGTAAAACAGGGGGCAGGAGAGACCCAGTACTTC,CASSVKQGAGETQYF
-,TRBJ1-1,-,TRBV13,TGTGCCAGCACGAACCTACAGAGGGGAGCCCACACTGAAGCTTTCTTT,CASTNLQRGAHTEAFF
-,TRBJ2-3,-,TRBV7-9,TGTGCCAGCACCTCCCTTAGGATTCTCACAGATACGCAGTATTTT,CASTSLRILTDTQYF
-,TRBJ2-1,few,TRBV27,TGTGCCAGCAGTATGGACTTCTCCTACAATGAGCAGTTCTTC,CASSMDFSYNEQFF
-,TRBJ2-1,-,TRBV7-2,TGTGCCAGCAGCTTGATAAACCCTGGGAGCTCCTACAATGAGCAGTTCTTC,CASSLINPGSSYNEQFF
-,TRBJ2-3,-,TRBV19,TGTGCCAGTCTGTGGGGCCGCGGATATAGGGATACGCAGTATTTT,CASLWGRGYRDTQYF
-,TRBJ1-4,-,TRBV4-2,TGTGCCAGCAGCCAGGGCCGATATAATGAAAAACTGTTTTTT,CASSQGRYNEKLFF
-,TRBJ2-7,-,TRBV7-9,TGTGCCAGCAGCTTATTCCAGGGACCTGACGAGCAGTACTTC,CASSLFQGPDEQYF
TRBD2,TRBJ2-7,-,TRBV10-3,TGTGCCATCAGGTTGACTAGCGGTTCCTACGAGCAGTACTTC,CAIRLTSGSYEQYF
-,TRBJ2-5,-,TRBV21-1,TGTGCCAGCAGTCCCATACTAGTGGGGACCCAGTACTTC,CASSPILVGTQYF
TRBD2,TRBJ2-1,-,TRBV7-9,TGTGCCAGCAGCTTAGTTCTAGCGGGAGGGAATGAGCAGTTCTTC,CASSLVLAGGNEQFF
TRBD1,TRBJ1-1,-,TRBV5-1,TGCGCCAGCAGCCGTGGGAGGACAGGGGCCGAACAAGTAACTGAAGCTTTCTTT,CASSRGRTGAEQVTEAFF
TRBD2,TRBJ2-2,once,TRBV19,TGTGCCAGTAGTCAAGGACTAGCTTACACCGGGGAGCTGTTTTTT,CASSQGLAYTGELFF
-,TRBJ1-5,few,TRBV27,TGTGCCAGCAGTACGCGGCCGGGAAATCAGCCCCAGCATTTT,CASSTRPGNQPQHF
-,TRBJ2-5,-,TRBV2,TGTGCCAGCACTGATGTTGGCTTTGAAGAGACCCAGTACTTC,CASTDVGFEETQYF